The T cell receptor beta chain described here comes from a study of cytomegalovirus exposure and HLA in healthy donors. V was clipped by 5 bases and J by 5 bases; unmatched bases: 13. In germline, CDR1 is SGHTA, CDR2 FQGNSA. The CDR3 runs 16 residues. PCR was performed using 60 Vbeta and 13 Jbeta primers. TCRdb's table, derived via immunoSEQ multiplex PCR, lists solely in-frame clones and lacks some. The sample has around 110,000 clones; approximately 80% are singletons. The study sampled nominally healthy donors, though unrecorded immune exposures were likely. Points from the study as a whole: There was a cluster of highly shared sequence variants that was likely a sequencing artifact. Earlier analysis found most TCR beta V segments productive about 87% or about 30% of the time.

Details on this clone: Its antigen remains unidentified.

This chain links TRBV7-2 with TRBJ2-3, with 7 nucleotides matching TRBD2. The source material was PBMCs. This receptor was identified in a woman between 25 and 40 years old in good health and CMV-seronegative. CDR3 in amino acids: CASSLTSDRPLDTQYF. Here the CDR3 DNA reads TGTGCCAGCAGCCTCACTAGCGACCGCCCGTTAGATACGCAGTATTTT.